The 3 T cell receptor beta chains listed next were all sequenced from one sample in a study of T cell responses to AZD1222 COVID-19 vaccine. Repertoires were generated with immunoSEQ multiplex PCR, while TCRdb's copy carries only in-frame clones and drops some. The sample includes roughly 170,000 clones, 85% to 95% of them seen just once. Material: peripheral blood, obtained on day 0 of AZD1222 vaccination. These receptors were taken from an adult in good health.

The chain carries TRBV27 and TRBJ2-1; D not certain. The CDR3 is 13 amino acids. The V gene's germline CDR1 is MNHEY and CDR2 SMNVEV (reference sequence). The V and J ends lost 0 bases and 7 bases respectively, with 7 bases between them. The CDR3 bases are TGTGCCAGCAGTTTATCGATGGGAAATGAGCAGTTCTTC. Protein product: CASSLSMGNEQFF.

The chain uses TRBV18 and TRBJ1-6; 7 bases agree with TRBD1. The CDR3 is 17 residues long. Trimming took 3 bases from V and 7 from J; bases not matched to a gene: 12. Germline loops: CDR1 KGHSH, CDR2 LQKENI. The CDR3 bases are TGTGCCAGCTCACCCTCATATGGCAAGGGGGCAAATTCACCCCTCCACTTT. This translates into CASSPSYGKGANSPLHF.

The DNA for the CDR3 is TGTGCCAGCAGTCCGACAGGGGGTATTAGCAATCAGCCCCAGCATTTT. As protein: CASSPTGGISNQPQHF. The V and J genes are TRBV27 and TRBJ1-5; 9 bases match TRBD1. In germline, CDR1 is MNHEY, CDR2 SMNVEV (reference sequence). V dropped 5 bases and J dropped 0; count of bases not matched to a gene: 5. The CDR3 is made up of 16 amino acids.